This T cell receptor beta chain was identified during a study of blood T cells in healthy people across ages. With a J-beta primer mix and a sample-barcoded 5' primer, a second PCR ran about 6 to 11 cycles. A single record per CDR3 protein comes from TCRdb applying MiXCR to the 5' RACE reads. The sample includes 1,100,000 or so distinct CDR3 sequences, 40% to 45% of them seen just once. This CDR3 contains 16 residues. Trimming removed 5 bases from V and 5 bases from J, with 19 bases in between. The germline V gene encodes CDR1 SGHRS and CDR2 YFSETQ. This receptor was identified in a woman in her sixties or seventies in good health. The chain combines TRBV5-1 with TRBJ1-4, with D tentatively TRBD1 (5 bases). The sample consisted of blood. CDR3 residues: CASSRSLGGANEKLFF. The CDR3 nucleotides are TGCGCCAGCAGTCGCTCCCTGGGAGGGGCGAATGAAAAACTGTTTTTT.